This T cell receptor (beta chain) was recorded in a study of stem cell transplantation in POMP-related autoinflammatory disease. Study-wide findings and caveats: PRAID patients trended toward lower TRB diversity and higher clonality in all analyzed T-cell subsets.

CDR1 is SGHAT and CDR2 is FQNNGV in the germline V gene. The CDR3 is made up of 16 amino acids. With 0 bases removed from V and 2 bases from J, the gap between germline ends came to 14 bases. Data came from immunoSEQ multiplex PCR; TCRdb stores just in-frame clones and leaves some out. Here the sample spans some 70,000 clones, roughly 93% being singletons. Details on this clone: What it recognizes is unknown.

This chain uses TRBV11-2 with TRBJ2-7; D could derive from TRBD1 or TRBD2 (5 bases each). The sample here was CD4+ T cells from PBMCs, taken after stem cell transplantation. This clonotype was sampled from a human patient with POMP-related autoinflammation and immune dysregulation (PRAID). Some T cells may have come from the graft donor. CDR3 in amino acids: CASSLEWDLRAYEQYF. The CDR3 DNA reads TGTGCCAGCAGCTTAGAATGGGACCTCAGGGCCTACGAGCAGTACTTC.